This TCR beta chain came from a study of CD8+CD57+ T cells in acquired aplastic anemia. Study-level background: DNA recovered from sorted CD4+ and CD8+ cells had a mean of approximately 3.2 ug.

V lost 3 bases, J lost 1 base, and 6 bases lay in between. Germline V gives CDR1 DFQATT, CDR2 SNEGSKA (reference sequence). CDR3 length: 12 residues. As regards this clonotype: Antigen unknown.

Regarding the study as a whole: Found in both controls and patients were approximately 29 CD8+ CDR3 sequences.

It was genomic DNA that served as the template for profiling TCR beta VDJ and CDR3. TCRdb re-derived calls from the reads in MiXCR, one entry per CDR3 protein. The data show hundreds of thousands of distinct CDR3 sequences, approximately 70% seen once. This clonotype originated in a human donor in good health, serving as a control. The rearrangement links TRBV20-1 to TRBJ1-1; the D gene is possibly TRBD1 (6 bases). The sequenced sample consisted of sorted CD4+, CD8+, or CD8+CD57+ T cells (not recorded which) from PBMCs. For the CDR3, the DNA is TGCAGTGCTAGGACAGGGAACACTGAAGCTTTCTTT. It is translated as CSARTGNTEAFF.